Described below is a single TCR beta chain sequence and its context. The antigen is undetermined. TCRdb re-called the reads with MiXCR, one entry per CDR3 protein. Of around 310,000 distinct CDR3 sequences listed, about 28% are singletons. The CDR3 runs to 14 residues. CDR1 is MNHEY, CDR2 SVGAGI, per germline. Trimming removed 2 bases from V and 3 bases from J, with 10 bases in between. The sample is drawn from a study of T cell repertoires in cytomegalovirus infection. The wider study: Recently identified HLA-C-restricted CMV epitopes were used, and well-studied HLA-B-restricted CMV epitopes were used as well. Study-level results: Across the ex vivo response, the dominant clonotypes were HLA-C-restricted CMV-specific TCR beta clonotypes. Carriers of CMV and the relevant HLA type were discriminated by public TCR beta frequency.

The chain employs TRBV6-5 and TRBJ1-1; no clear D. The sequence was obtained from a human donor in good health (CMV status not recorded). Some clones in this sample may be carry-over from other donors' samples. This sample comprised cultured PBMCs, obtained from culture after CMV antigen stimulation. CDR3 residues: CASSYGRLHTEAFF. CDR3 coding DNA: TGTGCCAGCAGTTACGGACGCCTGCACACTGAAGCTTTCTTT.